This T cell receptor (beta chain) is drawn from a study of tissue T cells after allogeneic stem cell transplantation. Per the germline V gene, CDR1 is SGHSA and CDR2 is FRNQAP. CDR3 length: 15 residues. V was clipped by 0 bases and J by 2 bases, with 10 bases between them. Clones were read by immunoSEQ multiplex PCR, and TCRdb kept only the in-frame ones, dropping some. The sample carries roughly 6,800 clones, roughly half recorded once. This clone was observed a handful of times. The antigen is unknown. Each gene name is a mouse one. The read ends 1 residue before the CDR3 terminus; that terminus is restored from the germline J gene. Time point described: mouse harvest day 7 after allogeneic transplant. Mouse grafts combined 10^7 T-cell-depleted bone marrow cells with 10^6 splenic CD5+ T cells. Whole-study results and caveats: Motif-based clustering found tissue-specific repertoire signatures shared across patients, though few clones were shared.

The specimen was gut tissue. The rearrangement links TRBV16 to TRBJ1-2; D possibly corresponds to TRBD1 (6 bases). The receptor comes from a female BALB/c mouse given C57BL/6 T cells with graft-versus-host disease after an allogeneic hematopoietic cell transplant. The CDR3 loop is CASSLEGTINSDYTF. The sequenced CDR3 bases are TGTGCAAGCAGCTTAGAAGGGACAATCAACTCCGACTACACC.